Listed here are 23 T cell receptor beta chains from one sample, sequenced in a study of cytomegalovirus exposure and HLA in healthy donors. The study ran its PCR with 60 Vbeta and 13 Jbeta primers. The repertoire was sequenced with immunoSEQ multiplex PCR; TCRdb's copy has only in-frame clones and lacks some. This sample has about 120,000 clones, with 70% to 85% found just once. The sequenced material came from PBMCs. Every receptor here comes from a middle-aged woman in good health and CMV-seropositive.

V usage is TRBV9 and J usage is TRBJ2-2, with 10 bases identical to TRBD1. The J segment lost 8 bases and the V segment lost 4 bases, leaving 14 bases of the junction unmatched. CDR3 length: 17 residues. Germline CDR1 reads SGDLS; CDR2 reads YYNGEE. The CDR3, as DNA: TGTGCCAGCAGCCTCCGTCCGACAGGGGGCGCGGAAGGGGAGCTGTTTTTT. Its translation: CASSLRPTGGAEGELFF.

This clone was seen more than once but under ten times. The sample contains more than one DNA sequence encoding this CDR3. This chain joins TRBV7-2 and TRBJ1-4; weak D call: TRBD1 (6 bases). Deletions cut 4 bases from V and 8 bases from J, with 8 bases between. CDR1 is SGHTA, CDR2 FQGNSA, per germline. The CDR3 totals 12 residues. Here the CDR3 reads CASSSQGEKLFF. The CDR3 DNA follows: TGTGCCAGCAGCTCCCAGGGGGAAAAACTGTTTTTT.

The J gene is TRBJ2-7, the V gene TRBV5-1; 9 nucleotides agree with TRBD2. CDR3 length equals 15 residues. With 3 bases clipped from V and 6 bases from J, the junction kept 10 bases outside the gene matches. The V gene's germline CDR1 is SGHRS and CDR2 YFSETQ. The CDR3 region is CASSSSGLAGFEQYF. The CDR3 bases are TGCGCCAGCAGCTCGTCGGGACTAGCAGGTTTCGAGCAGTACTTC.

The rearrangement joins TRBV7-6 to TRBJ2-1, with 14 nucleotides matching TRBD2. The V gene's germline CDR1 is SGHVS and CDR2 FNYEAQ. Unmatched junction bases numbered 11, after V lost 0 bases and J lost 10 bases. The CDR3 consists of 18 residues. The CDR3, as DNA: TGTGCCAGCAGCTTAGCGGGGATCGGGACTAGCGGGAGTACGGAGCAGTTCTTC. Translation gives CASSLAGIGTSGSTEQFF.

The J gene is TRBJ1-3, the V gene TRBV7-6, with D hard to call. CDR3 size: 13 residues. V gave up 8 bases and J gave up 4 bases, with 12 bases separating them. Per germline, CDR1 SGHVS and CDR2 FNYEAQ. The DNA for the CDR3 is TGTGCCAGCGGTATGGCGGAAGGAAACACCATATATTTT. Protein sequence: CASGMAEGNTIYF.

The CDR3 coding sequence is TGTGCCAGTAGAGCAAGCAATCAGCCCCAGCATTTT. Its translation is CASRASNQPQHF. The chain couples TRBV19 to TRBJ1-5, with D hard to call. This CDR3 is 12 amino acids long. Germline CDR1 and CDR2: LNHDA and SQIVND (reference sequence). The V and J ends lost 6 bases and 1 base respectively, with 4 bases between them.

V usage is TRBV9 and J usage is TRBJ1-3, with D possibly matching TRBD1 (5 bases). CDR1 and CDR2 from the germline V gene are SGDLS and YYNGEE. Trimming stripped 3 bases from V and 0 bases from J, with 10 bases between. CDR3 length equals 15 residues. The CDR3 region is CASSATVLSGNTIYF. The CDR3 DNA reads TGTGCCAGCAGCGCGACAGTCCTCTCTGGAAACACCATATATTTT. The entire variable domain, with the rest obtained from reference TRBV9 and TRBJ1-3, is as follows: DSGVTQTPKHLITATGQRVTLRCSPRSGDLSVYWYQQSLDQGLQFLIQYYNGEERAKGNILERFSAQQFPDLHSELNLSSLELGDSALYFCASSATVLSGNTIYFGEGSWLTVV.

This chain links TRBV6-5 with TRBJ1-2; 7 bases fit TRBD1. Germline-derived CDR1 and CDR2 are MNHEY and SVGAGI. This CDR3 comprises 13 residues. V trimming: 5 bases; J trimming: 2 bases; junction bases outside the gene matches: 2. As DNA, the CDR3 is TGTGCCAGCAGTCGGACAGGAAACTATGGCTACACCTTC. Translation gives CASSRTGNYGYTF.

This clone was counted between two and nine times. The CDR3 DNA reads TGTGCCAGCATAGGGACAGGGTTCTCCGAGCAGTACTTC. Encoded protein: CASIGTGFSEQYF. The J gene is TRBJ2-7, the V gene TRBV6-6; 9 nucleotides line up with TRBD1. The CDR3 contains 13 residues. CDR1 is MNHNY and CDR2 is SVGAGI in the germline V gene (reference sequence). V lost 7 bases to trimming and J lost 6 bases; unmatched junction nucleotides: 7.

The rearrangement uses TRBV5-1 and TRBJ1-1; D is uncertain. Germline loops: CDR1 SGHRS, CDR2 YFSETQ. Trimming shortened V by 3 bases and J by 6 bases, and 18 bases separated the two germline ends. The CDR3 is 15 residues long. The DNA for the CDR3 is TGCGCCAGCAGCTCGGGAGGCGGAGTAAGGGCTGAAGCTTTCTTT. Translation gives CASSSGGGVRAEAFF. The variable domain in full, with the rest retrieved from reference TRBV5-1 and TRBJ1-1, is KAGVTQTPRYLIKTRGQQVTLSCSPISGHRSVSWYQQTPGQGLQFLFEYFSETQRNKGNFPGRFSGRQFSNSRSEMNVSTLELGDSALYLCASSSGGGVRAEAFFGQGTRLTVV.

The V call is TRBV6-1, the J call TRBJ1-1; D is perhaps TRBD1 (6 bases). V was clipped by 6 bases and J by 8 bases, with 13 bases between them. The CDR3 is 12 residues long. In germline, CDR1 is MNHNS, CDR2 SASEGT. The CDR3 sequence is CASRNRVAEAFF. The CDR3 DNA reads TGTGCCAGCAGGAACAGGGTCGCGGAAGCTTTCTTT.

This rearrangement joins TRBV19 to TRBJ2-7, with D perhaps matching TRBD2 (6 bases). Trimming pared 4 bases from V and 3 bases from J, leaving 10 bases between. CDR1 is LNHDA and CDR2 is SQIVND in the germline V gene (reference sequence). CDR3 length equals 13 residues. The CDR3 reads CASSTPGLYEQYF. As DNA, the CDR3 is TGTGCCAGTAGTACGCCGGGACTCTACGAGCAGTACTTC.

In this sample, this clone turned up a few times. The J gene is TRBJ1-1, the V gene TRBV5-6, with 7 bases fitting TRBD1. This CDR3 is built from 13 residues. V gave up 5 bases and J gave up 3 bases; unmatched junction bases: 4. CDR1 and CDR2 from the germline V gene are SGHDT and YYEEEE. CDR3 sequence: CASRYRGDTEAFF. DNA of the CDR3: TGTGCCAGCAGGTACAGGGGTGACACTGAAGCTTTCTTT.

This rearrangement joins TRBV7-2 to TRBJ2-7; 9 bases line up with TRBD2. Germline CDR1 and CDR2: SGHTA and FQGNSA. J was trimmed by 3 bases and V by 3 bases; bases with no gene match: 3. The CDR3 covers 14 residues. The CDR3 nucleotides read TGTGCCAGCAGCTTTCGTAGCGGGAGCTACGAGCAGTACTTC. As protein: CASSFRSGSYEQYF.

The V gene is TRBV7-8, the J gene TRBJ1-2; 10 bases align to TRBD1. Germline CDR1 reads SGHVS; CDR2 reads FQNEAQ. The J segment lost 2 bases and the V segment lost 5 bases, leaving 8 bases of the junction unmatched. This CDR3 has 16 amino acids. The CDR3 nucleotides read TGTGCCAGCAGCATGCCCCCGGGACAGGGGAACTATGGCTACACCTTC. This translates into CASSMPPGQGNYGYTF.

Only a few counts were recorded for this clone. The chain uses TRBV18 and TRBJ2-5, with TRBD2 matching over 8 bases. Losses at the gene ends were 3 bases for V and 1 base for J; bases not matched to a gene: 7. The germline V gene has CDR1 KGHSH and CDR2 LQKENI. The CDR3 is 16 amino acids. In DNA form, the CDR3 reads TGTGCCAGCTCACCCTTACTAGCGGCAACCCAAGAGACCCAGTACTTC. Translating it yields CASSPLLAATQETQYF. The variable domain in full, with the rest retrieved from reference TRBV18 and TRBJ2-5, is NAGVMQNPRHLVRRRGQEARLRCSPMKGHSHVYWYRQLPEEGLKFMVYLQKENIIDESGMPKERFSAEFPKEGPSILRIQQVVRGDSAAYFCASSPLLAATQETQYFGPGTRLLVL.

This sequence joins TRBV7-2 and TRBJ1-5; D gene ambiguous. Germline-derived CDR1 and CDR2 are SGHTA and FQGNSA. This CDR3 region has 13 residues. V lost 3 bases to trimming and J lost 6 bases, with 9 bases between them. CDR3 DNA sequence: TGTGCCAGCAGCTTCGGCGGGTTTCAGCCCCAGCATTTT. Translated: CASSFGGFQPQHF.

The chain uses TRBV7-2 and TRBJ1-5, with 11 bases identical to TRBD1. V lost 3 bases, J lost 2 bases, and 6 bases stayed unmatched. The V gene's germline CDR1 is SGHTA and CDR2 FQGNSA. This CDR3 comprises 17 residues. The CDR3 loop is CASSLTGTGGGNQPQHF. Here the CDR3 DNA reads TGTGCCAGCAGCTTGACCGGGACAGGGGGAGGCAATCAGCCCCAGCATTTT.

The chain couples TRBV27 to TRBJ2-7; tentative D call: TRBD2 (6 bases). This CDR3 region has 14 residues. Germline CDR1 MNHEY, CDR2 SMNVEV (reference sequence). The V end lost 10 bases, the J end lost 4 bases, and 20 bases lay between the germline ends. This CDR3 is CATSGTLHVYEQYF. The CDR3 DNA follows: TGTGCCACCTCCGGGACTCTGCACGTATACGAGCAGTACTTC.

This clone was recorded only once. This rearrangement joins TRBV4-2 to TRBJ2-7; TRBD1 is a possible D gene (6 bases). V gave up 5 bases and J gave up 2 bases, with 25 bases separating them. Germline assignment: CDR1 LGHNA and CDR2 YNFKEQ. The CDR3 consists of 18 residues. Here the CDR3 DNA reads TGTGCCAGCAGCTTAAGAATGGTGGGGGCGGGTATGACCTACGAGCAGTACTTC. Encoded protein: CASSLRMVGAGMTYEQYF.

This chain connects TRBV5-4 to TRBJ1-2; D call uncertain. Germline V gives CDR1 SGHNT, CDR2 YYREEE (reference sequence). This CDR3 spans 14 amino acids. Trimming pared 1 base from V and 4 bases from J, leaving 11 bases between. CDR3 sequence (DNA): TGTGCCAGCAGCTTGACCCCTCGGAGCTATGGCTACACCTTC. It yields the protein CASSLTPRSYGYTF. The variable domain in full, completed from reference TRBV5-4 and TRBJ1-2, reads ETGVTQSPTHLIKTRGQQVTLRCSSQSGHNTVSWYQQALGQGPQFIFQYYREEENGRGNFPPRFSGLQFPNYSSELNVNALELDDSALYLCASSLTPRSYGYTFGSGTRLTVV.

This sequence joins TRBV18 and TRBJ2-7, with a weak D call TRBD2 (5 bases). The CDR3 contains 15 residues. Between the trimmed V and J ends, which lost 3 bases and 5 bases, there was a span of 17 bases. Germline V gene data show CDR1 as KGHSH and CDR2 as LQKENI. The DNA of the CDR3 is TGTGCCAGCTCACCGCCCGGGGTGGAAAACGACGAGCAGTACTTC. Residues: CASSPPGVENDEQYF.

This chain joins TRBV30 and TRBJ1-2; tentatively, D is TRBD1 (6 bases). V was trimmed by 0 bases and J by 5 bases, leaving 16 bases between them. The CDR3 is 15 amino acids. Germline assignment: CDR1 GTSNPN and CDR2 SVGIG (reference sequence). CDR3 coding DNA: TGTGCCTGGAGTGTACACAGGGTCGCTCTGTATGGCTACACCTTC. Protein: CAWSVHRVALYGYTF.